These 26 T cell receptor beta chains share one sample of origin, sequenced in a study of blood T cell repertoires in COVID-19. Only in-frame clones appear in the TCRdb table, and some are missing; sequencing was by immunoSEQ multiplex PCR. Among just over 20,000 clones, approximately 90% were seen once, and the ten largest hold around 3.8%. Sequencing input: peripheral blood. The receptors come from a man aged 50-59 years with active COVID-19.

V gene TRBV7-9 combines with J gene TRBJ1-1; possible D gene TRBD1, 5 bases. The CDR3 is made up of 15 amino acids. The V end lost 1 base, the J end lost 3 bases, and 12 bases lay between the germline ends. Germline V CDR1 and CDR2: SEHNR, FQNEAQ (reference sequence). The CDR3 is CASSLEGARDTEAFF. CDR3 coding DNA: TGTGCCAGCAGCTTAGAAGGGGCTAGGGACACTGAAGCTTTCTTT.

The chain employs TRBV16 and TRBJ1-4; D unresolved. CDR1 KGHSY and CDR2 FQNENV come from the germline V gene. There are 13 residues in the CDR3. With 4 bases removed from V and 2 bases from J, the gap between germline ends came to 5 bases. The CDR3 bases are TGTGCCAGCAGCCCGGGGACTAATGAAAAACTGTTTTTT. This translates into CASSPGTNEKLFF. The full variable domain, in which reference TRBV16 and TRBJ1-4 provide the parts outside the CDR3, is GEEVAQTPKHLVRGEGQKAKLYCAPIKGHSYVFWYQQVLKNEFKFLISFQNENVFDETGMPKERFSAKCLPNSPCSLEIQATKLEDSAVYFCASSPGTNEKLFFGSGTQLSVL.

This clone appeared once. The V call is TRBV6-5, the J call TRBJ1-5; D is possibly TRBD1 (5 bases). The germline V gene has CDR1 MNHEY and CDR2 SVGAGI. Trimming took off 3 bases at V and 11 bases at J, with 14 bases between the two ends. This CDR3 spans 13 amino acids. The CDR3 spells CASSYGAGITQHF. The CDR3 nucleotides are TGTGCCAGCAGTTATGGGGCGGGGATCACCCAGCATTTT.

This clone was detected once. The chain combines TRBV7-2 with TRBJ2-1, with D possibly being TRBD2 (5 bases). The V end was cut by 8 bases, the J end by 0 bases, with 14 bases between. The CDR3 has 15 amino acids. Germline CDR1 SGHTA, CDR2 FQGNSA. CDR3 in DNA: TGTGCCAGCCCCCCCGGGGTGAGCTCCTACAATGAGCAGTTCTTC. This codes for CASPPGVSSYNEQFF. The full variable domain, rest sourced from reference TRBV7-2 and TRBJ2-1, is GAGVSQSPSNKVTEKGKDVELRCDPISGHTALYWYRQSLGQGLEFLIYFQGNSAPDKSGLPSDRFSAERTGGSVSTLTIQRTQQEDSAVYLCASPPGVSSYNEQFFGPGTRLTVL.

This sequence joins TRBV5-1 and TRBJ2-5, with D possibly TRBD2 on 7 matching bases. The germline V gene has CDR1 SGHRS and CDR2 YFSETQ. Trimming removed 0 bases from V and 4 bases from J, with 16 bases in between. This CDR3 spans 16 amino acids. The CDR3 DNA reads TGCGCCAGCAGCTTGGGGCCCCAAGGGGGGGCAGAGACCCAGTACTTC. Protein product: CASSLGPQGGAETQYF. Based on the CDR3 plus reference TRBV5-1 and TRBJ2-5, the full variable domain is KAGVTQTPRYLIKTRGQQVTLSCSPISGHRSVSWYQQTPGQGLQFLFEYFSETQRNKGNFPGRFSGRQFSNSRSEMNVSTLELGDSALYLCASSLGPQGGAETQYFGPGTRLLVL.

The J gene is TRBJ1-2, the V gene TRBV10-3; D is possibly TRBD1 (6 bases). Trimming took off 0 bases at V and 5 bases at J, with 7 bases between the two ends. Germline values: CDR1 ENHRY, CDR2 SYGVKD. CDR3 length: 13 residues. CDR3: CAISESTGYGYTF. In nucleotides, the CDR3 is TGTGCCATCAGTGAGTCGACAGGATATGGCTACACCTTC.

The chain uses TRBV5-1 and TRBJ1-3; D ambiguous. Germline lookup yields CDR1 SGHRS and CDR2 YFSETQ. The germline V and J ends were trimmed by 0 bases and 0 bases, with 4 bases remaining between them. The CDR3 loop spans 14 amino acids. The CDR3 protein is CASSLVGSGNTIYF. The CDR3 DNA reads as TGCGCCAGCAGCTTGGTCGGCTCTGGAAACACCATATATTTT. Supplemented by reference TRBV5-1 and TRBJ1-3, the full variable domain reads KAGVTQTPRYLIKTRGQQVTLSCSPISGHRSVSWYQQTPGQGLQFLFEYFSETQRNKGNFPGRFSGRQFSNSRSEMNVSTLELGDSALYLCASSLVGSGNTIYFGEGSWLTVV.

This chain connects TRBV5-1 to TRBJ2-1, with 12 nucleotides matching TRBD2. The V gene end was trimmed by 2 bases and the J gene end by 8 bases; junction bases not matched to a gene: 8. Germline V lookup: CDR1 SGHRS, CDR2 YFSETQ. The CDR3 totals 16 residues. CDR3: CASSFSLAGGPHEQFF. CDR3 DNA: TGCGCCAGCAGCTTCTCGCTAGCGGGGGGGCCCCATGAGCAGTTCTTC.

The chain links TRBV11-2 to TRBJ1-2, with 11 bases lining up with TRBD1. CDR1 SGHAT and CDR2 FQNNGV come from the germline V gene. The CDR3 is 14 residues long. With 5 bases clipped from V and 9 bases from J, the junction kept 8 bases outside the gene matches. In DNA, the CDR3 is TGTGCCAGCAGCCAGGACAGGGGGCGAGATAGCTACACCTTC. It translates to CASSQDRGRDSYTF. Filled out from reference TRBV11-2 and TRBJ1-2, the complete variable domain reads EAGVAQSPRYKIIEKRQSVAFWCNPISGHATLYWYQQILGQGPKLLIQFQNNGVVDDSQLPKDRFSAERLKGVDSTLKIQPAKLEDSAVYLCASSQDRGRDSYTFGSGTRLTVV.

The table lists this clone with a few counts. The V and J genes are TRBV3-1 (or the pseudogene TRBV3-2) and TRBJ1-6, with D hard to call. The germline V gene encodes CDR1 LGHDT and CDR2 YNNKEL (reference sequence). The CDR3 is 17 residues long. V shed 1 base and J shed 7 bases, with 17 bases lying between them. This CDR3 is CASSQGLRRARNSPLHF. CDR3 DNA: TGTGCCAGCAGCCAAGGGCTAAGGAGGGCAAGGAATTCACCCCTCCACTTT.

V and J are TRBV19 and TRBJ2-1; 11 bases match TRBD1. Looked up from germline, CDR1 is LNHDA and CDR2 is SQIVND (reference sequence). The V segment lost 3 bases and the J segment 7 bases; nucleotides outside the gene matches: 2. This CDR3 region has 14 residues. The CDR3 loop is CASSMGQGENEQFF. The DNA for the CDR3 is TGTGCCAGTAGTATGGGACAGGGGGAGAATGAGCAGTTCTTC.

The V gene is TRBV11-2, the J gene TRBJ2-7; 11 positions agree with TRBD1. With V trimmed by 5 bases and J by 6 bases, 6 bases remained unmatched. The germline CDR1 and CDR2 sequences are SGHAT and FQNNGV. The CDR3 has 14 amino acids. CDR3 residues: CASSAGTGGSEQYF. The CDR3, as DNA: TGTGCCAGCAGCGCCGGGACAGGGGGGTCCGAGCAGTACTTC.

CDR3 DNA sequence: TGCAGCGTTTTCGGAGCAGGGGGATTTAACTATGGCTACACCTTC. Translation gives CSVFGAGGFNYGYTF. The rearrangement uses TRBV29-1 and TRBJ1-2; TRBD1 aligns across 7 bases. Germline V gives CDR1 SQVTM, CDR2 ANQGSEA. Trimming took 5 bases from V and 1 from J; bases not matched to a gene: 10. This CDR3 contains 15 residues.

This clone was observed a single time. The J gene is TRBJ2-7, the V gene TRBV20-1; TRBD2 aligns across 13 bases. J lost 3 bases, V lost 3 bases, and 2 bases had no gene match. Germline V gene sequence: CDR1 DFQATT, CDR2 SNEGSKA (reference sequence). This CDR3 has 14 residues. Here the CDR3 DNA reads TGCAGTGCTAGTAGGACTAGCGGGAGCTACGAGCAGTACTTC. Amino acid sequence: CSASRTSGSYEQYF.

The V call is TRBV15, the J call TRBJ2-1; D remains unclear. The ends were cut back, 1 base at V and 6 bases at J, with 7 bases in the middle. CDR3 length: 13 residues. In germline, CDR1 is LNHNV, CDR2 YYDKDF (reference sequence). The CDR3 DNA reads TGTGCCACCAGCAGAGGTTTCATCAATGAGCAGTTCTTC. This gives the protein CATSRGFINEQFF.

This rearrangement joins TRBV7-9 to TRBJ2-3; 8 nucleotides line up with TRBD1. The germline gives CDR1 SEHNR, CDR2 FQNEAQ (reference sequence). The CDR3 runs 15 residues. V trimming: 5 bases; J trimming: 1 base; junction bases outside the gene matches: 5. The CDR3 spells CASSVRGQGTDTQYF. The CDR3 nucleotides read TGTGCCAGCAGCGTCAGGGGGCAAGGCACAGATACGCAGTATTTT. Based on the CDR3 plus reference TRBV7-9 and TRBJ2-3, the full variable domain is DTGVSQNPRHKITKRGQNVTFRCDPISEHNRLYWYRQTLGQGPEFLTYFQNEAQLEKSRLLSDRFSAERPKGSFSTLEIQRTEQGDSAMYLCASSVRGQGTDTQYFGPGTRLTVL.

The chain carries TRBV2 and TRBJ2-7; D not certain. The CDR3 spans 11 residues. Trimming left V 8 bases short and J 7 bases short, with 12 bases between. Germline loops: CDR1 SNHLY, CDR2 FYNNEI. The DNA for the CDR3 is TGTGCCAGCTCGAGAGCGTGGGAGCAGTACTTC. Amino acids: CASSRAWEQYF.

The rearrangement uses TRBV5-1 and TRBJ1-1, with 7 bases matching TRBD1. The CDR3 has 13 amino acids. Per the germline V gene, CDR1 is SGHRS and CDR2 is YFSETQ. Trimming removed 3 bases from V and 4 bases from J; junction bases left unmatched: 3. The CDR3 is CASSSNRGTEAFF. CDR3 DNA: TGCGCCAGCAGCTCCAACAGGGGCACTGAAGCTTTCTTT.

The gene calls are TRBV4-3 and TRBJ2-7; TRBD1 might be the D (6 bases). This CDR3 is 16 amino acids long. The germline gives CDR1 LGHNA, CDR2 YSLEER. V was shortened by 0 bases and J by 9 bases, with 21 bases between the two germline ends. CDR3 nucleotide sequence: TGCGCCAGCAGCCAAGATAGAACAGGGAGTGGATCATCGCAGTACTTC. Its protein product is CASSQDRTGSGSSQYF.

The chain links TRBV18 to TRBJ2-7; TRBD1 matches at 9 bases. The CDR3 length is 14 residues. V shed 3 bases, J shed 4 bases, and the junction held 4 bases outside the gene matches. Germline loops: CDR1 KGHSH, CDR2 LQKENI. The CDR3 DNA follows: TGTGCCAGCTCACCGGGACAGGGCACATACGAGCAGTACTTC. This gives the protein CASSPGQGTYEQYF.

The chain couples TRBV4-1 to TRBJ2-2, with 7 bases fitting TRBD1. Per the germline V gene, CDR1 is MGHRA and CDR2 is YSYEKL. J lost 1 base, V lost 5 bases, and 4 bases had no gene match. The CDR3 spans 15 residues. CDR3 sequence: CASSLQGKNTGELFF. The CDR3 DNA is TGCGCCAGCAGCTTACAGGGGAAGAACACCGGGGAGCTGTTTTTT.

V is TRBV30 and J is TRBJ2-3, with TRBD2 as a possible D gene (7 bases). CDR3 size: 14 residues. Germline CDR1 is GTSNPN and CDR2 is SVGIG (reference sequence). V was cut by 2 bases and J by 8 bases, with 17 bases left in between. DNA for the CDR3: TGTGCCTGGAGTATGGGGGGGGGCCTGTCTACGCAGTATTTT. This sequence encodes CAWSMGGGLSTQYF.

V usage is TRBV5-1 and J usage is TRBJ1-1; TRBD1 agrees at 7 bases. Germline V gives CDR1 SGHRS, CDR2 YFSETQ. With 4 bases clipped from V and 2 bases from J, the junction kept 5 bases outside the gene matches. The CDR3 extends over 14 amino acids. In DNA form, the CDR3 reads TGCGCCAGCAGCCTAAGGGACAGTAACACTGAAGCTTTCTTT. Amino acids: CASSLRDSNTEAFF.

The chain recombines TRBV4-1 with TRBJ2-3; the D gene is possibly TRBD2 (6 bases). Per the germline V gene, CDR1 is MGHRA and CDR2 is YSYEKL. The CDR3 spans 17 residues. The V and J ends lost 0 bases and 2 bases respectively, with 15 bases between them. The CDR3 loop reads CASSQEAIRGITDTQYF. For the CDR3, the DNA is TGCGCCAGCAGCCAAGAGGCAATACGGGGGATCACAGATACGCAGTATTTT.

This clone was recorded a few times. V is TRBV12-3 or TRBV12-4 and J is TRBJ1-2; 10 bases match TRBD1. V lost 4 bases to trimming and J lost 5 bases; unmatched junction nucleotides: 1. CDR3 size: 13 residues. The CDR3 loop reads CASSWGQGYGYTF. CDR3 nucleotide sequence: TGTGCCAGCAGTTGGGGACAGGGGTATGGCTACACCTTC.

The chain employs TRBV29-1 and TRBJ1-4; no firm D call. This CDR3 has 11 residues. In germline, CDR1 is SQVTM, CDR2 ANQGSEA. Trimming pared 7 bases from V and 11 bases from J, leaving 14 bases between. The chain's CDR3 is CSAYSGMKLFF. In DNA, the CDR3 is TGCAGCGCATACTCAGGCATGAAACTGTTTTTT.